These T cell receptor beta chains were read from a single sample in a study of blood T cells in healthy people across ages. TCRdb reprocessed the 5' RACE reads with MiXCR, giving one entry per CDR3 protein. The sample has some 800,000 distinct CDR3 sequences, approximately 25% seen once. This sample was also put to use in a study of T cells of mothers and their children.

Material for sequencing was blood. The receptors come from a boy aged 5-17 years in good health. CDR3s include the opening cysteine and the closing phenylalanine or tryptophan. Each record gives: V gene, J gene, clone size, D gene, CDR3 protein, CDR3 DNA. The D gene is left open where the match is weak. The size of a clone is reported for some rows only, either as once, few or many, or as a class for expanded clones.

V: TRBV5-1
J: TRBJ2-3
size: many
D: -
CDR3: CASSLPARVADTQYF
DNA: TGCGCCAGCAGCTTGCCCGCTCGGGTCGCAGATACGCAGTATTTT

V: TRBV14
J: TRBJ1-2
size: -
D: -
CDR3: CASSQAGSVSHGYTF
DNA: TGTGCCAGCAGCCAAGCTGGCAGTGTTTCGCATGGCTACACCTTC

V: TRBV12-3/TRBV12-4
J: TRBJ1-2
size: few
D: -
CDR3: CASSLDLKPDGYTF
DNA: TGTGCCAGCAGTTTGGACCTAAAACCCGATGGCTACACCTTC

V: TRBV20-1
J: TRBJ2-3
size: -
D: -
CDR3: CSFDQGTPTDTQYF
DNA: TGCAGTTTCGACCAGGGAACCCCCACAGATACGCAGTATTTT

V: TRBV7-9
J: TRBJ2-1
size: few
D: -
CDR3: CASSQRRDSSNEQFF
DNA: TGTGCCAGCAGCCAAAGGCGGGACTCTTCCAATGAGCAGTTCTTC

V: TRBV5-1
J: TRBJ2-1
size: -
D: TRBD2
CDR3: CASSEGLAGAGEQFF
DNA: TGCGCCAGCAGCGAAGGACTAGCGGGAGCAGGTGAGCAGTTCTTC

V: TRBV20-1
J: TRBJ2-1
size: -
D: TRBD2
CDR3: CSARGLAGMNEQFF
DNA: TGCAGTGCTAGGGGACTAGCGGGAATGAATGAGCAGTTCTTC

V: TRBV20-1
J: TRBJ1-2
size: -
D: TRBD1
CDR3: CSAREGWDRGQGYTF
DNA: TGCAGTGCTAGAGAAGGGTGGGACAGGGGGCAGGGCTACACCTTC

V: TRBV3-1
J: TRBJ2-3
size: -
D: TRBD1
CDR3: CASSRQGRGTDTQYF
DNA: TGTGCCAGCAGCCGACAGGGTAGGGGCACAGATACGCAGTATTTT

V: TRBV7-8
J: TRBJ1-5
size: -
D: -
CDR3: CASSFSEGSNQPQHF
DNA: TGTGCCAGCAGCTTTTCGGAGGGGAGCAACCAGCCCCAGCATTTT

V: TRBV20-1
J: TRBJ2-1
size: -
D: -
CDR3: CSASDALRGHEQFF
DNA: TGCAGTGCTAGTGACGCCCTACGGGGTCATGAGCAGTTCTTC

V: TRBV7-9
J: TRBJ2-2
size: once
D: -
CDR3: CASSLQGFAGELFF
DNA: TGTGCCAGCAGCTTGCAGGGGTTCGCCGGGGAGCTGTTTTTT

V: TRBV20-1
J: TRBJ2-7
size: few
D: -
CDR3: CSARQGHSYEQYF
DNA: TGCAGTGCTAGGCAGGGGCACTCCTACGAGCAGTACTTC

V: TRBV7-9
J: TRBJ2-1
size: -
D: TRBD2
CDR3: CASSLGASGENEQFF
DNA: TGTGCCAGCAGCTTAGGGGCTAGCGGGGAGAATGAGCAGTTCTTC

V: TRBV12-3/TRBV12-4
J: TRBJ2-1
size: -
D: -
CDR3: CASRDASGSYNEQFF
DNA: TGTGCCAGCAGGGACGCGTCCGGCTCCTACAATGAGCAGTTCTTC

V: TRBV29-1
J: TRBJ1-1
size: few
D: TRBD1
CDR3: CSVQGRRTEAFF
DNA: TGCAGCGTACAGGGGAGGAGAACTGAAGCTTTCTTT

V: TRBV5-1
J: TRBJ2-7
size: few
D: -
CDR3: CASSLAEGPEWYF
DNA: TGCGCCAGCAGCTTGGCCGAGGGACCGGAGTGGTACTTC

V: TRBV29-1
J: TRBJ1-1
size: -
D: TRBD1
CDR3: CSVELWTGGTEAFF
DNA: TGCAGCGTCGAACTCTGGACAGGGGGCACTGAAGCTTTCTTT

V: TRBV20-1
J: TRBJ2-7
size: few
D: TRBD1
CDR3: CSARPQGAFFYEQYF
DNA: TGCAGTGCTAGACCACAGGGGGCCTTCTTTTACGAGCAGTACTTC

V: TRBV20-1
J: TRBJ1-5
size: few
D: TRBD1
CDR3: CSASGQGKNSNQPQHF
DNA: TGCAGTGCTTCCGGACAGGGAAAGAATAGCAATCAGCCCCAGCATTTT

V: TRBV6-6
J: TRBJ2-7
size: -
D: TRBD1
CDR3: CASSLETGVNYEQYF
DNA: TGTGCCAGCAGCCTAGAGACAGGGGTCAATTACGAGCAGTACTTC

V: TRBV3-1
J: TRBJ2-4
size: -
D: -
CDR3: CASSHRGWHIQYF
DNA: TGTGCCAGCAGCCACCGGGGCTGGCACATTCAGTACTTC

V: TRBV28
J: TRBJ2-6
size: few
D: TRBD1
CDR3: CASSPNRGFSGANVLTF
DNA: TGTGCCAGCAGCCCAAACAGGGGGTTCTCTGGGGCCAACGTCCTGACTTTC

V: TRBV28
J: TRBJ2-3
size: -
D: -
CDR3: CASSFWDGGSDTQYF
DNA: TGTGCCAGCAGTTTTTGGGACGGTGGCTCAGATACGCAGTATTTT

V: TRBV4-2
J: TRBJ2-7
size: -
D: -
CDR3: CASSQVTDTYEQYF
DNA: TGTGCCAGCAGCCAAGTGACCGATACCTACGAGCAGTACTTC

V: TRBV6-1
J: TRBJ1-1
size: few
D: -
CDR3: CASSESRPPVAFF
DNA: TGTGCCAGCAGTGAATCAAGACCCCCGGTAGCTTTCTTT

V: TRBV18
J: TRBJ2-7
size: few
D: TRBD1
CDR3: CASAGQGPGEQYF
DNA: TGTGCCAGCGCGGGACAGGGACCGGGCGAGCAGTACTTC

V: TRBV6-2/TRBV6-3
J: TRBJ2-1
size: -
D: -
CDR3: CASRFSRNEQFF
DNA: TGTGCCAGCAGATTCTCGCGGAATGAGCAGTTCTTC

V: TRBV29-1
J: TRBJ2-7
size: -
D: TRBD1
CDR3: CSATGQATSYEQYF
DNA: TGCAGCGCCACGGGACAGGCGACCTCCTACGAGCAGTACTTC

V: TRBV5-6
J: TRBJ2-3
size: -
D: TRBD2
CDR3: CASSAYTTSGSTDTQYF
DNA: TGTGCCAGCAGCGCCTATACGACTAGCGGGAGCACAGATACGCAGTATTTT

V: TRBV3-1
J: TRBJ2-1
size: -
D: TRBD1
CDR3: CASSQRMPGQGWNEQFF
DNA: TGTGCCAGCAGCCAGAGGATGCCGGGACAGGGTTGGAATGAGCAGTTCTTC